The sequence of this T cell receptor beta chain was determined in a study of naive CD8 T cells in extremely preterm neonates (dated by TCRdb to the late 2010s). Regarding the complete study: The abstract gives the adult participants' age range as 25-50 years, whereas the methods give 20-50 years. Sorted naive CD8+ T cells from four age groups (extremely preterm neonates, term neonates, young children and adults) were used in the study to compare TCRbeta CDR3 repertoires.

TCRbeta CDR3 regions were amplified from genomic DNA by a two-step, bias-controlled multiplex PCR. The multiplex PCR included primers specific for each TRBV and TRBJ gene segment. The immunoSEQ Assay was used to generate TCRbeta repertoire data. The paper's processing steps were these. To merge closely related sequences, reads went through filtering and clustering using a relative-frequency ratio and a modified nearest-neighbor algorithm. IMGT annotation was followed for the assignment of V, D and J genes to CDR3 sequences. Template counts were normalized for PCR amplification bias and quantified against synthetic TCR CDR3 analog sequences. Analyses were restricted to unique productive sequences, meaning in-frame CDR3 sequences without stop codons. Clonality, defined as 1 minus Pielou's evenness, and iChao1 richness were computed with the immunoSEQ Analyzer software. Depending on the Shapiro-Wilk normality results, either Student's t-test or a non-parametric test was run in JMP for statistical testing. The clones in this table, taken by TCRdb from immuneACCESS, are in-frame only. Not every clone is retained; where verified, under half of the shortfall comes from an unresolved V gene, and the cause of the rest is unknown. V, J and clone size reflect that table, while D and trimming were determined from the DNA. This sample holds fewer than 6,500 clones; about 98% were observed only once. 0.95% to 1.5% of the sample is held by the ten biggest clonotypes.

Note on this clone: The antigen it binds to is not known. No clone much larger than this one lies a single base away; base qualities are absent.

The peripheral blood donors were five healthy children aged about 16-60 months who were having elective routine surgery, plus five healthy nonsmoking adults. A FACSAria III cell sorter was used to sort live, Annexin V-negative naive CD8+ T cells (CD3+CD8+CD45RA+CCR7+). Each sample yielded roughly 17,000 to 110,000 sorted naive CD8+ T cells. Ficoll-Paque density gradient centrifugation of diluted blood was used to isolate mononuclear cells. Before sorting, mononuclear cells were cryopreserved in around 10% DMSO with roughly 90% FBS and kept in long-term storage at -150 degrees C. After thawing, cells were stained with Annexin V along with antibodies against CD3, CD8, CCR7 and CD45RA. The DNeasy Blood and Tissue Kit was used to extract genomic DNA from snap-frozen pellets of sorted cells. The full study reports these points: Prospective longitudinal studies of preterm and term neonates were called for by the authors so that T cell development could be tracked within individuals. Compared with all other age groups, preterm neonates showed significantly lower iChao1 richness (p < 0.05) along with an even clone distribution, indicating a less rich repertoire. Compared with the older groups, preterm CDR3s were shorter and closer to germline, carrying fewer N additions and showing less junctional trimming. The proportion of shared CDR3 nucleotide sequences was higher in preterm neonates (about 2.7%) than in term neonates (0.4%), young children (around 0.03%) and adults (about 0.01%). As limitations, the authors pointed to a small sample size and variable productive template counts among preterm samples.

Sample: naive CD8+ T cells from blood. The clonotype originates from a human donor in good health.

The CDR3 in this case is CASSLETSGYEQYF. The nucleotide sequence reads TGTGCCAGCAGTTTAGAAACTAGCGGTTACGAGCAGTACTTC. The chain was built from TRBV27 and TRBJ2-7; TRBD2 lines up with 8 middle nucleotides. Per the germline V gene (reference sequence), MNHEY is the CDR1 and SMNVEV is the CDR2. Measured from the cysteine to the phenylalanine, the CDR3 is 14 residues long. Just the 42-base CDR3 DNA is kept, in frame starting at base 1. At the junction V is shortened by 2 bases and J by 4 bases; bases outside the gene matches: 4.